This T cell receptor (beta chain) was identified in a study of T cells in Graves' hyperthyroidism and ophthalmopathy. A NOSPECS grade of at least 4, a Clinical Activity Score of at least 3 and duration under 3 months were recorded in ophthalmopathy patients. V trimming: 6 bases; J trimming: 4 bases; junction bases outside the gene matches: 11. This CDR3 is built from 16 residues. Looked up from germline, CDR1 is MDHEN and CDR2 is SYDVKM. Researchers amplified the TCR beta CDR3 regions from RNA transcripts. In the first-round RT-PCR of the TCR CDR3, the HTBI primer set was used. TCRdb reanalysed the multiplex PCR reads using MiXCR and keeps one entry per CDR3 protein. Found here are 300,000 to 450,000 distinct CDR3 sequences, less than 20% of them singletons; the top ten hold 15%. This clonotype has at least ten counts.

The receptor's source is a woman aged 35 to 49 with Graves' ophthalmopathy. The source material was blood. This sequence joins TRBV28 and TRBJ1-3, with 8 bases aligning to TRBD1. CDR3 in DNA: TGTGCCAGCAGCCTTACACAGGGGGATGGCGGAAACACCATATATTTT. It yields the protein CASSLTQGDGGNTIYF.